This T cell receptor beta chain derives from a study of blood T cell repertoires in COVID-19. In the study overall: Acute and convalescent COVID-19 samples came from the United States, Italy and Spain. Sources were T cells, B-cell-depleted T cells, or PBMCs; the material itself was cDNA or gDNA.

In the original analysis: Quantification of nucleated cells was approximated via reference gene primer amplification. Profiled with immunoSEQ multiplex PCR; TCRdb holds only in-frame clones, not every one. Clonal size and the V and J genes are those of that table, whereas D and trimming came from the DNA. The table lists tens of thousands of clones, 70% to 90% of them singletons, with roughly 18% in the top ten. Trimming at V came to 2 bases and at J to 7 bases, leaving 6 bases not matched to a gene. The CDR3 runs to 15 residues. CDR1 is MNHEY and CDR2 is SMNVEV in the germline V gene (reference sequence).

The chain has TRBV27 and TRBJ1-5; 9 bases are a match to TRBD1. The TCR sequence derives from a man between 65 and 80 years old with acute or convalescent COVID-19. Sequenced input: peripheral blood. CDR3 sequence (DNA): TGTGCCAGCAGTTTAGACAGGGGGGGATCCCAGCCCCAGCATTTT. Protein: CASSLDRGGSQPQHF.